Included here is one T cell receptor (beta chain) sequence, with context. The antigen is undetermined. Sequencing targeted TCR beta in T cells from blood (CD8+ and CD4+). Negative isolation was applied to CD8+ and CD4+ T cells, and FACS enrichment was applied to TEMRA cells. cDNA came from roughly 0.5 to 1 ug RNA primed by random hexamers. The TCR beta CDR3 was amplified by immunoSEQ multiplex PCR across 54 Vbeta, 13 Jbeta. TCRdb re-derived calls from the immunoSEQ multiplex PCR reads in MiXCR, one entry per CDR3 protein. The sample records 120,000 to 150,000 distinct CDR3 sequences, 85% to 95% being singletons. The germline V gene encodes CDR1 LNHDA and CDR2 SQIVND (reference sequence). The J segment lost 2 bases and the V segment lost 5 bases, leaving 8 bases of the junction unmatched. The CDR3 extends over 15 amino acids. The data are from a study of CD8 T cells in Susac syndrome. Study-level points and caveats: The authors acknowledged that their TCR sequencing and HLA analysis involved a relatively small number of individuals.

V usage is TRBV19 and J usage is TRBJ1-1, with TRBD1 identical over 7 bases. The sequencing sample was made of CD4+ T cells from PBMCs. The sequence was collected from a human donor with multiple sclerosis. The CDR3 here is CASSVRQGGNTEAFF. The CDR3 DNA reads as TGTGCCAGTAGTGTCCGACAGGGAGGAAACACTGAAGCTTTCTTT.